One sample yielded the 8 T cell receptor beta chains listed below, sequenced in a study of beta chain features in type 1 diabetes. General study points: For Type 1 diabetes patients, all four CD4+ subsets carried TCRB CDR3s that were moderately but significantly shorter.

For these receptors, no antigen is known. The investigators reverse transcribed all of the isolated RNA, so they sequenced expressed TCRB transcripts. Clones were read by immunoSEQ multiplex PCR, and TCRdb kept only the in-frame ones, dropping some. Here the sample spans around 250,000 clones, approximately 15% being singletons. Sample: naive CD4+ T cells from blood. Receptor source: a man aged 30-40 years with type 1 diabetes.

V and J are TRBV2 and TRBJ1-2, with a weak D call TRBD1 (5 bases). CDR1 and CDR2 (germline): SNHLY, FYNNEI. The germline V and J ends were trimmed by 5 bases and 8 bases, with 15 bases remaining between them. The CDR3 runs to 13 residues. CDR3 sequence (DNA): TGTGCCAGCAGTCTTAATCGGGGGTACGGCTACACCTTC. This encodes CASSLNRGYGYTF.

This clone came up a few times. V gene TRBV11-2 combines with J gene TRBJ2-1; 14 bases are shared with TRBD2. Germline loops: CDR1 SGHAT, CDR2 FQNNGV. Unmatched junction bases numbered 3, after V lost 5 bases and J lost 6 bases. CDR3 length: 15 amino acids. CDR3 loop: CASSRLAGGFNEQFF. The CDR3 bases are TGTGCCAGCAGCCGACTAGCGGGGGGGTTCAATGAGCAGTTCTTC.

The chain recombines TRBV6-5 with TRBJ1-2, with D maybe TRBD1 (5 bases). V was pared by 6 bases and J by 2 bases, with 10 bases between. Germline lookup yields CDR1 MNHEY and CDR2 SVGAGI. The CDR3 totals 13 residues. The CDR3 loop reads CASSSAGNYGYTF. The CDR3 DNA sequence: TGTGCCAGCAGCTCTGCAGGGAACTATGGCTACACCTTC.

This clone was observed a handful of times. The chain joins TRBV6-6 to TRBJ2-7, with 8 positions matching TRBD1. Losses at the gene ends were 5 bases for V and 2 bases for J; bases not matched to a gene: 5. Germline loops: CDR1 MNHNY, CDR2 SVGAGI (reference sequence). The CDR3 is 14 amino acids. The CDR3 DNA sequence: TGTGCCAGCAGTAGACAGGGGATTCCCTACGAGCAGTACTTC. This translates into CASSRQGIPYEQYF.

The rearrangement links TRBV2 to TRBJ1-6; tentative D call: TRBD1 (6 bases). CDR1 and CDR2 (germline): SNHLY, FYNNEI. Trimming left V 6 bases short and J 7 bases short, with 13 bases between. The length of the CDR3 is 14 residues. In DNA form, the CDR3 reads TGTGCCAGCAGGCCCGGGGGGGGCAATTCACCCCTCCACTTT. This codes for CASRPGGGNSPLHF.

There are a few counts of this clone. This CDR3 is CASSSGRDGYTF. CDR3 in DNA: TGTGCCAGCAGTTCCGGGAGGGACGGCTACACCTTC. This chain uses TRBV6-5 with TRBJ1-2; a possible D gene is TRBD1 (5 bases). Germline loops: CDR1 MNHEY, CDR2 SVGAGI. Trimming removed 4 bases from V and 8 bases from J, with 11 bases in between. The CDR3 extends over 12 amino acids.

The chain uses TRBV6-6 and TRBJ2-1, with 14 bases fitting TRBD2. CDR3 size: 16 residues. Unmatched junction bases numbered 7, after V lost 2 bases and J lost 10 bases. CDR1 and CDR2 from the germline V gene are MNHNY and SVGAGI (reference sequence). CDR3 coding DNA: TGTGCCAGCAGTTACGAGGGACTAGCGGGGGCTGGGGAGCAGTTCTTC. Translating gives CASSYEGLAGAGEQFF.

The table lists this clone with a few counts. This sequence joins TRBV30 and TRBJ2-2, with D tentatively TRBD2 (7 bases). CDR1 and CDR2 from the germline V gene are GTSNPN and SVGIG (reference sequence). The CDR3 contains 14 residues. The germline V and J ends were trimmed by 2 bases and 7 bases, with 14 bases remaining between them. CDR3 bases: TGTGCCTGGAGTATCGGGGGGCGCAACGGGGAGCTGTTTTTT. Translated, it gives CAWSIGGRNGELFF. Filled out from reference TRBV30 and TRBJ2-2, the complete variable domain reads SQTIHQWPATLVQPVGSPLSLECTVEGTSNPNLYWYRQAAGRGLQLLFYSVGIGQISSEVPQNLSASRPQDRQFILSSKKLLLSDSGFYLCAWSIGGRNGELFFGEGSRLTVL.